This paragraph reports one T cell receptor beta chain. Its target antigen remains unknown. Base qualities are not recorded, but no much larger clone differs from it by a single base. Each collaborating institution followed its own protocols to collect whole blood in K2EDTA tubes. For TCRbeta analysis, collaborator samples were shipped as frozen whole blood, as isolated PBMCs, or as DNA extracted from either sample type. TCRbeta CDR3 regions were amplified from genomic DNA using the immunoSEQ Assay, a bias-controlled multiplex PCR. Turning to the authors' computational methods: The number of nucleated cells in each sample was estimated by amplification of reference gene primers within the assay. Sequence reads were collapsed and filtered to measure the absolute abundance of every unique TCRbeta CDR3 rearrangement. For each sample, productive Simpson clonality was calculated as the square root of Simpson's diversity index across productive rearrangements. Not all clones reach the TCRdb copy of this immuneACCESS table, which keeps in-frame sequences only. Checked studies attribute under half of the gap to unresolved V genes and leave the rest unexplained. V and J calls and clone size are those listed in that table; D and trimming were worked out from the DNA. This sample holds roughly 34,000 clones; 87% were observed only once. The top ten hold roughly 9.1% of the sample.

This sample stems from a study of blood T cell repertoires in COVID-19 (dated by TCRdb to about 2020). For the study in its entirety: Collaborator samples came from the United States, Italy and Spain and covered acute and convalescent phases of COVID-19. The material from the prospective study consisted of cDNA or gDNA derived from T cells, B-cell-depleted T cells, or PBMCs. Where available, HLA class I and class II types were obtained from metadata supplied by the sample provider rather than from assay-based typing. Samples came from the ongoing ImmuneRACE study (first 160 participants) plus 1,254 subjects from 6 global collaborators. The repertoires were released in a freely available public database intended as a resource for research on the immune response to SARS-CoV-2. The sample metadata nearly always contained a de-identified subject ID, COVID-19 status, age in years and sex. Deeply sampled blood TCRbeta repertoires from subjects exposed to, actively infected with, or recovered from COVID-19 were included in the dataset.

Results and caveats for the whole study, not just this receptor: How much clinical and demographic metadata was included differed by source and by participant, and the metadata was provided uncurated.

V drops 5 bases and J drops 1 base, leaving 11 bases in between. The cysteine opens and the phenylalanine closes a CDR3 of 14 amino acids. Only the CDR3 portion is preserved as DNA: 42 bases, with reading frame beginning at the first base. According to the germline V gene (reference sequence), CDR1 reads LGHDT and CDR2 reads YNNKEL. This clonotype was obtained from a man older than 75 with active COVID-19. Sequenced: peripheral blood. The chain joins TRBV3-1 (or the pseudogene TRBV3-2) to TRBJ1-1, with no D gene named confidently. CDR3 sequence: CASSSPVGNTEAFF. The DNA sequence follows: TGTGCCAGCAGCTCACCTGTCGGGAACACTGAAGCTTTCTTT.